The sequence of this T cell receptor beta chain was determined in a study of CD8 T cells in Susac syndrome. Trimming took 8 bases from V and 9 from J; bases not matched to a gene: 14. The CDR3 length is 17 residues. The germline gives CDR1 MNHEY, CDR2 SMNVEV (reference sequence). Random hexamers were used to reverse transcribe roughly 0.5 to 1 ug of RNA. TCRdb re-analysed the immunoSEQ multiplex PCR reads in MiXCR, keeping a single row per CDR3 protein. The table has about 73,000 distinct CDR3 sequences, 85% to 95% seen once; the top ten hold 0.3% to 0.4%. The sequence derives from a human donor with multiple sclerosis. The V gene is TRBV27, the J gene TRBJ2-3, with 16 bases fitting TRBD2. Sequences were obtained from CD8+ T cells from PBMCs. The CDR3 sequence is CASVTGTSGREQITQYF. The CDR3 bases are TGTGCCAGCGTTACCGGGACTAGCGGGAGGGAACAGATAACGCAGTATTTT.